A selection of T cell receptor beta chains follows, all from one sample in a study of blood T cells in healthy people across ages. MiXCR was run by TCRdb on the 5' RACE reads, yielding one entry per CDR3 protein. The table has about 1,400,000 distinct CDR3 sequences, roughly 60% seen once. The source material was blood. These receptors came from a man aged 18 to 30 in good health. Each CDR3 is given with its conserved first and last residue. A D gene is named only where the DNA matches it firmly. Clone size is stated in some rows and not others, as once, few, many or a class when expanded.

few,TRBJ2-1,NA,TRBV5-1,CASSLIRGITYNEQFF,TGCGCCAGCAGCTTGATACGCGGGATAACCTACAATGAGCAGTTCTTC
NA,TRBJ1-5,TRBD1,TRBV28,CASSSTGGTGQPQHF,TGTGCCAGCAGTTCGACAGGGGGAACAGGTCAGCCCCAGCATTTT
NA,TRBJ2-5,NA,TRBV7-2,CASSSPSYIQYF,TGTGCCAGCAGCTCCCCCTCGTATATCCAGTACTTC
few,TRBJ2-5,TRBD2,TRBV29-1,CSVPESGMETQYF,TGCAGCGTTCCGGAGAGCGGGATGGAGACCCAGTACTTC
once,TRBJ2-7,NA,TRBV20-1,CSARDRRTNSYEQYF,TGCAGTGCTAGAGATCGGCGGACTAACTCCTACGAGCAGTACTTC
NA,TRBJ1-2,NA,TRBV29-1,CSVDSLNYGYTF,TGCAGCGTTGATTCCCTCAACTATGGCTACACCTTC
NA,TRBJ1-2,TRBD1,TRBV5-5,CASSQAERGRYDGYTF,TGTGCCAGCAGCCAAGCGGAAAGGGGGCGCTATGATGGCTACACCTTC
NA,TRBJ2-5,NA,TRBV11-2,CASSLETRGPETQYF,TGTGCCAGCAGCTTAGAAACCCGGGGCCCAGAGACCCAGTACTTC
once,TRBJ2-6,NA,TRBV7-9,CASSSWLAGANVLTF,TGTGCCAGCAGCTCATGGCTAGCTGGGGCCAACGTCCTGACTTTC
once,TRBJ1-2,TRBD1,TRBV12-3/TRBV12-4,CASSLGDSFLYTF,TGTGCCAGCAGTTTAGGGGACAGCTTCCTCTACACCTTC
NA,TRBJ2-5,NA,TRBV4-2,CASSQDRGLQEAQYF,TGTGCCAGCAGCCAAGACCGTGGCCTCCAGGAGGCCCAGTACTTC
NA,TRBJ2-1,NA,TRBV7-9,CASSFSYSNNEQFF,TGTGCCAGCAGCTTTTCCTACTCGAACAATGAGCAGTTCTTC
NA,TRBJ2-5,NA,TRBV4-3,CASSQEGRVRETQYF,TGCGCCAGCAGCCAAGAGGGCCGGGTGAGGGAGACCCAGTACTTC
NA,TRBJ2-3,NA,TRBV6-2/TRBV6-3,CASSQAPGTQSTDTQYF,TGTGCCAGCAGTCAGGCCCCCGGGACACAAAGCACAGATACGCAGTATTTT
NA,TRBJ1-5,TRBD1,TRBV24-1,CATGTDNQPQHF,TGTGCCACCGGGACAGACAATCAGCCCCAGCATTTT
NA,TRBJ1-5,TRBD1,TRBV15,CATSYDRGGNQPQHF,TGTGCCACCAGTTACGACAGGGGAGGAAATCAGCCCCAGCATTTT
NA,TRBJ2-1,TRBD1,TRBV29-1,CSVEDRVNYNEQFF,TGCAGCGTGGAGGACAGGGTTAACTACAATGAGCAGTTCTTC
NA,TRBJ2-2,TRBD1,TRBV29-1,CSSRTGPPGTGELFF,TGCAGCTCTCGGACAGGGCCCCCAGGCACCGGGGAGCTGTTTTTT
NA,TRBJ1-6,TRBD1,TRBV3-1,CASSQVPRGQDNSPLHF,TGTGCCAGCAGCCAAGTCCCCAGGGGGCAGGATAATTCACCCCTCCACTTT
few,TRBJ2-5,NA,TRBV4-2,CASSPWPSVGIQETQYF,TGTGCCAGCAGCCCCTGGCCTAGCGTGGGCATACAAGAGACCCAGTACTTC
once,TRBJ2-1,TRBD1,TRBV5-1,CASSLRTGGVSYNEQFF,TGCGCCAGCAGCTTGAGGACAGGGGGAGTGTCCTACAATGAGCAGTTCTTC
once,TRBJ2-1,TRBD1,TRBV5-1,CASSLNRQGFYHEQFF,TGCGCCAGCAGCTTAAACCGACAGGGATTTTACCATGAGCAGTTCTTC
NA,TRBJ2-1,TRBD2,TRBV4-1,CASSLQRETTYNEQFF,TGCGCCAGCAGCCTTCAGCGGGAGACCACCTACAATGAGCAGTTCTTC
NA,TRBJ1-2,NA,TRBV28,CASMTRANYGYTF,TGTGCCAGCATGACCAGGGCTAACTATGGCTACACCTTC
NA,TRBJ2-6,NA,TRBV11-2,CASSLNPMGSGANVLTF,TGTGCCAGCAGCTTAAATCCTATGGGGTCTGGGGCCAACGTCCTGACTTTC
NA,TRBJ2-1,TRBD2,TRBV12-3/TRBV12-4,CASSQRGGPSNEQFF,TGTGCCAGCAGTCAGCGGGGGGGTCCATCCAATGAGCAGTTCTTC
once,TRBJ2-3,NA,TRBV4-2,CASSQALQLSTDTQYF,TGTGCCAGCAGCCAAGCCCTCCAACTTTCCACAGATACGCAGTATTTT
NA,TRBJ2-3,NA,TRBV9,CASSVTGDTQYF,TGTGCCAGCAGCGTTACTGGAGATACGCAGTATTTT
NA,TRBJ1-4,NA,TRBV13,CASSTRRGSATNEKLFF,TGTGCCAGCAGCACCCGACGGGGTTCTGCAACTAATGAAAAACTGTTTTTT
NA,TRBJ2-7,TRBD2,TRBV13,CASSPGLAGGEFAYEQYF,TGTGCCAGCAGCCCAGGACTAGCGGGGGGTGAATTCGCCTACGAGCAGTACTTC
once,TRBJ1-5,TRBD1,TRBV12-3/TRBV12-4,CASSLEGADQPQHF,TGTGCCAGCAGTTTAGAGGGGGCTGATCAGCCCCAGCATTTT
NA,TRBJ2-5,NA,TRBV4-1,CASSQGGRRETQYF,TGCGCCAGCAGCCAAGGGGGCAGGAGGGAGACCCAGTACTTC
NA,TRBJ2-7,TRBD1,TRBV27,CASNFQGARDEQYF,TGTGCCAGCAACTTCCAGGGGGCTAGGGATGAGCAGTACTTC
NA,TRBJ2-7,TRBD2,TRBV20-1,CSADSGRASYEQYF,TGCAGTGCGGACAGCGGGAGGGCGTCCTACGAGCAGTACTTC
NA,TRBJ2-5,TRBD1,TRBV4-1,CASSHVGQRQETQYF,TGCGCCAGCAGCCATGTGGGACAGCGGCAAGAGACCCAGTACTTC
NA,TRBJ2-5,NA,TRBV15,CATSSSGDGETQYF,TGTGCCACCAGCTCCTCGGGAGATGGGGAGACCCAGTACTTC
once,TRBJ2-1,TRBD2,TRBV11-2,CASSFSPPGGFHEQFF,TGTGCCAGCAGCTTCTCTCCCCCGGGAGGATTCCATGAGCAGTTCTTC
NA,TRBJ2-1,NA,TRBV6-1,CASSDPAVPEQFF,TGTGCCAGCAGTGACCCCGCAGTACCCGAGCAGTTCTTC
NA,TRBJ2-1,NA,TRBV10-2,CASSEMGTYNEQFF,TGCGCCAGCAGTGAGATGGGTACCTACAATGAGCAGTTCTTC
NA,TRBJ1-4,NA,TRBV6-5,CASSYSGRTNEKLFF,TGTGCCAGCAGTTACTCGGGCAGAACTAATGAAAAACTGTTTTTT
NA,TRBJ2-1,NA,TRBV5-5,CASSAVGSSYNEQFF,TGTGCCAGCAGCGCCGTTGGGAGCTCCTACAATGAGCAGTTCTTC
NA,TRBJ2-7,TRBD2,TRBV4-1,CASSQVAGVEQYF,TGCGCCAGCAGCCAAGTGGCGGGGGTTGAGCAGTACTTC
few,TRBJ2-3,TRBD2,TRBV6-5,CASSRSGGLSTDTQYF,TGTGCCAGCAGTCGTAGCGGGGGACTTTCCACAGATACGCAGTATTTT
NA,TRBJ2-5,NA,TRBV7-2,CASSLIGLSETQYF,TGTGCCAGCAGCTTGATTGGACTCTCTGAGACCCAGTACTTC
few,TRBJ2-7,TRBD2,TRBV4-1,CASSQVGLGSEQYF,TGCGCCAGCAGCCAAGTGGGACTAGGTAGCGAGCAGTACTTC
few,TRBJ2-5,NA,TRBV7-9,CASSLGLSSTYQETQYF,TGTGCCAGCAGTCTCGGCCTATCTAGCACTTACCAAGAGACCCAGTACTTC
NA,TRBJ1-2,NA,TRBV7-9,CASSFQGPSGYTF,TGTGCCAGCAGCTTCCAGGGGCCAAGTGGCTACACCTTC
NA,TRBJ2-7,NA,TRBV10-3,CAITAQPNYEQYF,TGTGCCATCACGGCGCAGCCTAACTACGAGCAGTACTTC
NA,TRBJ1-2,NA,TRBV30,CAWSARTSSGYTF,TGTGCCTGGAGTGCCAGGACTTCGTCCGGCTACACCTTC
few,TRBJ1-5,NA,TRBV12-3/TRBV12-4,CASSPTRGNLAQPQHF,TGTGCCAGCAGTCCTACGCGAGGGAATCTAGCTCAGCCCCAGCATTTT
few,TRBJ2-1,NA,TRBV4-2,CATGFGPEQFF,TGTGCCACGGGCTTCGGGCCTGAGCAGTTCTTC
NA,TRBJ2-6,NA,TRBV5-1,CASTGRSSGANVLTF,TGCGCCAGTACAGGGAGAAGCTCTGGGGCCAACGTCCTGACTTTC